The clone carrying this T cell receptor (beta chain) has just a few counts. These data are taken from a study of blood T cell repertoires in COVID-19. On the study more broadly: COVID-19 samples from acute and convalescent phases originated in the United States, Italy and Spain. Sample material is recorded as cDNA or gDNA derived from T cells, B-cell-depleted T cells, or PBMCs.

In the original workflow: Quantification of nucleated cells was approximated via reference gene primer amplification. Sequencing used immunoSEQ multiplex PCR; TCRdb keeps in-frame clones, though not all of them. The V and J calls and clone size are taken from that table; D and trimming were inferred from the DNA. The repertoire consists of approximately 260,000 clones, with 70% to 90% occurring once and the leading ten covering about 3.5%. The ends lost 5 bases at V and 2 bases at J; junction bases unmatched: 5. The CDR3 runs 15 residues. CDR1 KGHSH and CDR2 LQKENI come from the germline V gene. The receptor was derived from a man aged 18 to 35 with active or convalescent COVID-19. Sequencing was done on a sample of peripheral blood. The gene calls are TRBV18 and TRBJ1-5; 8 bases are shared with TRBD1. The CDR3 here is CASSETGVGNQPQHF. The CDR3 DNA reads TGTGCCAGCTCAGAGACAGGGGTTGGCAATCAGCCCCAGCATTTT.